Listed below are T cell receptor beta chains from one sample, sequenced in a study of blood T cell repertoires in COVID-19. Sequencing was performed with immunoSEQ multiplex PCR; in TCRdb, only in-frame clones are kept and a portion is missing. The data hold around 300,000 clones, with roughly nine tenths observed a single time. Sequencing was performed on PBMCs or T cells enriched from blood (not recorded which). Receptors were obtained from a woman in her forties or fifties who had recovered from COVID-19. CDR3s include the opening cysteine and the closing phenylalanine or tryptophan. D genes are given only for firm matches. Not every row has a clone size; where given, it reads once, few, many or a size class.

CDR3 length	D gene	V gene	J gene	clone size	CDR3 protein	CDR3 DNA
16	NA	TRBV11-2	TRBJ1-3	NA	CATRERGGNSGNTIYF	TGTGCCACAAGGGAGCGTGGCGGTAACTCTGGAAACACCATATATTTT
15	NA	TRBV19	TRBJ2-2	NA	CASRSPTVNTGELFF	TGTGCCAGTCGGAGCCCGACAGTGAACACCGGGGAGCTGTTTTTT
14	NA	TRBV11-2	TRBJ1-4	NA	CASSGGGYNEKLFF	TGTGCCAGCAGCGGGGGGGGGTACAATGAAAAACTGTTTTTT
17	TRBD2	TRBV29-1	TRBJ2-7	NA	CSVEDYQGTSGAGEQYF	TGCAGCGTTGAAGATTATCAGGGAACTAGCGGGGCGGGCGAGCAGTACTTC
13	NA	TRBV28	TRBJ1-4	NA	CASSESYNEKLFF	TGTGCCAGCAGTGAGAGTTACAATGAAAAACTGTTTTTT
15	NA	TRBV6-4	TRBJ2-4	NA	CASSATGGGKNIQYF	TGTGCCAGCAGTGCTACAGGGGGGGGTAAAAACATTCAGTACTTC
13	NA	TRBV3-1/TRBV3-2	TRBJ1-2	NA	CASSQVTREGYTF	TGTGCCAGCAGCCAAGTGACCAGGGAAGGCTACACCTTC
14	NA	TRBV11-3	TRBJ1-1	once	CASSLAGADTEAFF	TGTGCCAGCAGCTTAGCTGGGGCGGACACTGAAGCTTTCTTT
18	TRBD1	TRBV5-5	TRBJ1-3	NA	CASRSGTGGDFSGNTIYF	TGTGCCAGCAGGTCTGGGACAGGGGGCGATTTTTCTGGAAACACCATATATTTT
16	TRBD1	TRBV5-1	TRBJ2-7	once	CASSTDPGQGTYEQYF	TGCGCCAGCAGCACAGACCCGGGACAGGGTACCTACGAGCAGTACTTC
14	TRBD1	TRBV9	TRBJ1-6	NA	CASSLGTVNSPLHF	TGTGCCAGCAGCCTGGGGACAGTCAATTCACCCCTCCACTTT
15	TRBD1	TRBV6-1	TRBJ1-1	NA	CASSEPGQGPPEAFF	TGTGCCAGCAGTGAACCAGGACAGGGCCCCCCTGAAGCTTTCTTT
13	TRBD1	TRBV27	TRBJ1-5	NA	CASRTSGGYPQHF	TGTGCCAGCCGGACCTCAGGGGGTTATCCCCAGCATTTT
11	NA	TRBV30	TRBJ1-6	NA	CAWTINSPLHF	TGTGCCTGGACTATTAATTCACCCCTCCACTTT